The 5 T cell receptor beta chains reported below all come from one sample, sequenced in a study of cytomegalovirus exposure and HLA in healthy donors (dated by TCRdb to 2015 to 2018). Library method: the immunoSEQ multiplex PCR assay. TCRdb holds this immuneACCESS table with in-frame rearrangements only. Some clones are missing; in checked studies, unresolved V genes explain under half, and the rest has no known cause. This sample lists approximately 260,000 clones; approximately 86% were detected once. The biggest ten clones account for around 1.3% of the sample. What was sequenced was PBMCs. The receptors derive from a woman aged 30 to 39 in good health and CMV-seropositive.

This clone has just a few counts. The V and J genes are TRBV19 and TRBJ2-2; possibly TRBD2 for D (6 bases). The germline V gene encodes CDR1 LNHDA and CDR2 SQIVND (reference sequence). This CDR3 spans 15 amino acids. The V end lost 3 bases, the J end lost 3 bases, and 11 bases lay between the germline ends. The CDR3 sequence: CASSIRSGDTGELFF. The CDR3 DNA reads as TGTGCCAGTAGTATCCGTTCGGGGGACACCGGGGAGCTGTTTTTT.

The chain uses TRBV5-4 and TRBJ2-2; TRBD2 matches 11 bases. The CDR3 length is 17 residues. Losses at the gene ends were 4 bases for V and 1 base for J; bases not matched to a gene: 6. The germline V gene has CDR1 SGHNT and CDR2 YYREEE (reference sequence). The CDR3 loop is CASSPNGLAGNTGELFF. For the CDR3, the DNA is TGTGCCAGCAGCCCTAATGGACTAGCGGGGAACACCGGGGAGCTGTTTTTT.

The genes are TRBV28 and TRBJ1-5, with D perhaps TRBD1 (6 bases). V shed 4 bases and J shed 1 base, with 17 bases lying between them. The germline V gene has CDR1 MDHEN and CDR2 SYDVKM. CDR3 size: 17 residues. CDR3 sequence: CASSSSSGVVSNQPQHF. As DNA, the CDR3 is TGTGCCAGCAGTTCGTCCTCAGGGGTTGTGAGCAATCAGCCCCAGCATTTT. Using reference TRBV28 and TRBJ1-5 for the parts outside the CDR3, the full variable domain is DVKVTQSSRYLVKRTGEKVFLECVQDMDHENMFWYRQDPGLGLRLIYFSYDVKMKEKGDIPEGYSVSREKKERFSLILESASTNQTSMYLCASSSSSGVVSNQPQHFGDGTRLSIL.

The genes are TRBV30 and TRBJ1-5; D ambiguous. Germline CDR1 and CDR2: GTSNPN and SVGIG (reference sequence). The CDR3 sequence is 15 residues long. V shed 2 bases and J shed 1 base, with 12 bases lying between them. CDR3: CAWSSPDLSNQPQHF. In nucleotides, the CDR3 is TGTGCCTGGAGTTCCCCTGACTTAAGCAATCAGCCCCAGCATTTT.

The gene calls are TRBV7-2 and TRBJ2-7; TRBD2 agrees at 9 bases. Germline CDR1 SGHTA, CDR2 FQGNSA. V gave up 0 bases and J gave up 0 bases; unmatched junction bases: 0. This CDR3 comprises 15 residues. CDR3 amino acids: CASSLASGSSYEQYF. For the CDR3, the DNA is TGTGCCAGCAGCTTAGCTAGCGGGAGCTCCTACGAGCAGTACTTC. The complete variable domain, with remaining parts taken from reference TRBV7-2 and TRBJ2-7, reads GAGVSQSPSNKVTEKGKDVELRCDPISGHTALYWYRQSLGQGLEFLIYFQGNSAPDKSGLPSDRFSAERTGGSVSTLTIQRTQQEDSAVYLCASSLASGSSYEQYFGPGTRLTVT.